These 32 T cell receptor beta chains originate from one sample sequenced in a study of blood T cell repertoires in COVID-19. The table came from immunoSEQ multiplex PCR; TCRdb's copy has only in-frame clones and leaves some out. The data contain about 90,000 clones, 65% to 90% of them seen just once; the ten biggest clones take up roughly 1.2%. Sequencing was done on a sample of peripheral blood. The receptors shown here come from a man older than 75 with active or convalescent COVID-19.

The V gene is TRBV7-6, the J gene TRBJ2-7; 11 bases match TRBD1. Germline CDR1 is SGHVS and CDR2 is FNYEAQ. This CDR3 has 15 amino acids. The junction had 6 bases not matched to a gene; V was cut back by 5 bases and J by 3 bases. The CDR3 region is CASSLGTGGHYEQYF. DNA for the CDR3: TGTGCCAGCAGCCTAGGGACAGGGGGGCACTACGAGCAGTACTTC.

The chain has TRBV19 and TRBJ2-1, with TRBD1 identical over 7 bases. CDR1 LNHDA and CDR2 SQIVND come from the germline V gene (reference sequence). This CDR3 spans 14 amino acids. The V gene end was trimmed by 4 bases and the J gene end by 7 bases; junction bases not matched to a gene: 7. The CDR3 here is CASSNPGQKNEQFF. In DNA, the CDR3 is TGTGCCAGTAGTAACCCGGGACAGAAGAATGAGCAGTTCTTC.

This clone showed up many times. The chain is built from TRBV4-1 and TRBJ1-2; 9 nucleotides agree with TRBD1. The CDR3 has 16 amino acids. CDR1 MGHRA and CDR2 YSYEKL come from the germline V gene. The J segment lost 4 bases and the V segment lost 6 bases, leaving 12 bases of the junction unmatched. CDR3 nucleotide sequence: TGCGCCAGCAGGGGGAGTAACAGGGGGCTGGTCTATGGCTACACCTTC. Translation gives CASRGSNRGLVYGYTF.

The rearrangement uses TRBV5-4 and TRBJ2-7; 8 nucleotides align to TRBD2. The CDR3 is made up of 15 amino acids. J gave up 0 bases and V 1 base, and 3 bases lay outside the gene matches. Germline assignment: CDR1 SGHNT and CDR2 YYREEE (reference sequence). The chain's CDR3 is CASSLRLAGSYEQYF. The CDR3 coding sequence is TGTGCCAGCAGCTTGAGGCTAGCGGGCTCCTACGAGCAGTACTTC. Full variable domain (missing parts from reference TRBV5-4 and TRBJ2-7): ETGVTQSPTHLIKTRGQQVTLRCSSQSGHNTVSWYQQALGQGPQFIFQYYREEENGRGNFPPRFSGLQFPNYSSELNVNALELDDSALYLCASSLRLAGSYEQYFGPGTRLTVT.

This rearrangement joins TRBV3-1 (or the pseudogene TRBV3-2) to TRBJ2-1; D is perhaps TRBD2 (6 bases). The CDR3 covers 16 residues. Germline V gene sequence: CDR1 LGHDT, CDR2 YNNKEL (reference sequence). Trimming removed 11 bases from V and 8 bases from J, with 28 bases in between. In DNA form, the CDR3 reads TGTGCCGGGGTACAGCGGGTGGGTTACTTGAAGGATGAGCAGTTCTTC. Translated: CAGVQRVGYLKDEQFF.

This chain links TRBV6-5 with TRBJ2-7, with unresolved D. CDR1 MNHEY and CDR2 SVGAGI come from the germline V gene. The CDR3 is 13 residues long. Trimming removed 5 bases from V and 0 bases from J, with 8 bases in between. This CDR3 reads CASSTTLSYEQYF. CDR3 coding DNA: TGTGCCAGCAGTACCACTCTCTCCTACGAGCAGTACTTC.

This chain links TRBV30 with TRBJ1-5; no definite D call. CDR1 and CDR2 (germline): GTSNPN, SVGIG (reference sequence). This CDR3 contains 13 residues. Trimming removed 1 base at V and 6 bases at J, with 10 bases between. CDR3 in DNA: TGTGCCTGGAGTGCGGGGTTGGCTCAGCCCCAGCATTTT. As protein: CAWSAGLAQPQHF.

The chain couples TRBV21-1 to TRBJ2-7; the table's D call of TRBD1 was not tested on the DNA. TRBV21-1 is tagged as a pseudogene. This CDR3 comprises 15 residues. This chain's CDR3 is CASTQQGALIYEQYF. CDR3 sequence (DNA): TGTGCCAGCACCCAACAGGGGGCACTTATCTACGAGCAGTACTTC.

The CDR3 here is CSATGTGGPADTQYF. CDR3 DNA sequence: TGCAGCGCTACAGGGACGGGAGGGCCCGCAGATACGCAGTATTTT. J is TRBJ2-3 and V is TRBV29-1; TRBD2 agrees at 8 bases. The V segment lost 7 bases and the J segment 4 bases; nucleotides outside the gene matches: 13. The CDR3 has 15 amino acids. Per germline, CDR1 SQVTM and CDR2 ANQGSEA.

The rearrangement links TRBV7-6 to TRBJ2-7, with D tentatively TRBD1 (6 bases). V lost 5 bases, J lost 4 bases, and 18 bases lay in between. The CDR3 covers 15 residues. Germline CDR1 and CDR2: SGHVS and FNYEAQ. Here the CDR3 reads CASSLGRNREYEQYF. In DNA, the CDR3 is TGTGCCAGCAGCCTAGGAAGGAACAGGGAATACGAGCAGTACTTC. The variable domain in full, completed from reference TRBV7-6 and TRBJ2-7, reads GAGVSQSPRYKVTKRGQDVALRCDPISGHVSLYWYRQALGQGPEFLTYFNYEAQQDKSGLPNDRFSAERPEGSISTLTIQRTEQRDSAMYRCASSLGRNREYEQYFGPGTRLTVT.

V and J are TRBV18 and TRBJ1-2; D is uncertain. V was shortened by 2 bases and J by 0 bases, with 10 bases between the two germline ends. The CDR3 consists of 15 residues. The V gene's germline CDR1 is KGHSH and CDR2 LQKENI. CDR3 in amino acids: CASSPRAGSNYGYTF. The CDR3 DNA reads as TGTGCCAGCTCACCAAGGGCGGGTTCTAACTATGGCTACACCTTC.

The rearrangement joins TRBV4-2 to TRBJ2-1, with D possibly being TRBD2 (6 bases). Trimming removed 1 base at V and 7 bases at J, with 17 bases between. The CDR3 runs 16 residues. Germline CDR1 and CDR2: LGHNA and YNFKEQ. The CDR3 sequence is CASSQGPSGSGNEQFF. In DNA, the CDR3 is TGTGCCAGCAGCCAAGGTCCCAGCGGGTCAGGGAATGAGCAGTTCTTC.

The rearrangement uses TRBV9 and TRBJ2-5; perhaps TRBD1 as D (5 bases). V lost 4 bases and J lost 3, with 10 bases in between. Looked up from germline, CDR1 is SGDLS and CDR2 is YYNGEE. The CDR3 extends over 13 amino acids. The CDR3 bases are TGTGCCAGCAGCCGAGACAGAAAAGAGACCCAGTACTTC. It yields the protein CASSRDRKETQYF.

The CDR3 region has the DNA TGTGCCAGCAGTGTAACTAGCGGGACGACCTACGAGCAGTACTTC. Protein sequence: CASSVTSGTTYEQYF. The chain recombines TRBV6-4 with TRBJ2-7; 10 bases line up with TRBD2. The CDR3 contains 15 residues. The trim removed 4 bases at V and 2 bases at J, leaving 5 bases unmatched. The germline V gene has CDR1 MRHNA and CDR2 SNTAGT.

J is TRBJ2-5 and V is TRBV13, with 12 bases matching TRBD2. The J segment lost 2 bases and the V segment lost 0 bases, leaving 7 bases of the junction unmatched. CDR1 PRHDT and CDR2 FYEKMQ come from the germline V gene (reference sequence). This CDR3 has 18 residues. This CDR3 is CASSLGLGLAGGQETQYF. In DNA form, the CDR3 reads TGTGCCAGCAGCTTAGGCCTTGGGCTAGCGGGAGGGCAAGAGACCCAGTACTTC.

This clone occurred a few times. The V call is TRBV4-1, the J call TRBJ2-2, with D possibly being TRBD1 (6 bases). V was shortened by 6 bases and J by 5 bases, with 13 bases between the two germline ends. The CDR3 is 14 amino acids. In germline, CDR1 is MGHRA, CDR2 YSYEKL. This CDR3 is CASRPRQVTGELFF. The CDR3 DNA sequence: TGCGCCAGCAGACCCCGACAGGTTACCGGGGAGCTGTTTTTT.

The rearrangement links TRBV7-3 to TRBJ2-7; D is unresolved. V lost 3 bases, J lost 1 base, and 10 bases lay in between. Germline V gene lookup returns CDR1 SGHTA and CDR2 FQGTGA. The CDR3 is 14 amino acids. The CDR3 here is CASSFPFLSYEQYF. CDR3 nucleotides: TGTGCCAGCAGCTTCCCGTTCTTGTCCTACGAGCAGTACTTC.

This clone was detected a few times. The J gene is TRBJ2-1, the V gene TRBV7-9; 14 bases fit TRBD2. V shed 4 bases and J 7 bases; nucleotides not matched to a gene: 9. There are 17 residues in the CDR3. CDR1 and CDR2 (germline): SEHNR, FQNEAQ (reference sequence). The CDR3: CASSSLRGLAGVNEQFF. CDR3 nucleotide sequence: TGTGCCAGCAGCTCTCTAAGGGGACTAGCGGGAGTGAATGAGCAGTTCTTC.

The gene calls are TRBV4-3 and TRBJ2-2; 7 bases are shared with TRBD2. The junction had 4 bases not matched to a gene; V was cut back by 3 bases and J by 3 bases. CDR1 is LGHNA and CDR2 is YSLEER in the germline V gene. The CDR3 totals 15 residues. DNA for the CDR3: TGCGCCAGCAGCCAGGCGGGAGCAGACACCGGGGAGCTGTTTTTT. Amino acid sequence: CASSQAGADTGELFF.

The V gene is TRBV27, the J gene TRBJ1-4; TRBD1 matches 7 bases. The ends lost 6 bases at V and 5 bases at J; junction bases unmatched: 6. CDR1 is MNHEY and CDR2 is SMNVEV in the germline V gene (reference sequence). CDR3 length equals 14 residues. In DNA form, the CDR3 reads TGTGCCAGCAGCCGACAGGGTCCGAATGAAAAACTGTTTTTT. As protein: CASSRQGPNEKLFF.

The chain couples TRBV25-1 to TRBJ1-2; D not resolved. V was cut by 2 bases and J by 8 bases, with 12 bases left in between. Per the germline V gene, CDR1 is MGHDK and CDR2 is SYGVNS. This CDR3 has 13 residues. Written as DNA, the CDR3 is TGTGCCAGCAGTGAAAACCTGGGCTGGGGCTACACCTTC. It translates to CASSENLGWGYTF.

This clone was detected a few times. The V gene is TRBV7-8, the J gene TRBJ2-7, with D possibly TRBD1 on 5 matching bases. The germline gives CDR1 SGHVS, CDR2 FQNEAQ. V gave up 4 bases and J gave up 4 bases, with 14 bases separating them. The CDR3 is made up of 14 amino acids. CDR3 loop: CASSSGHNLYEQYF. Here the CDR3 DNA reads TGTGCCAGCAGCTCTGGACATAATCTTTACGAGCAGTACTTC.

A word on this clone: The sample has other DNA sequences that encode this CDR3 too. The CDR3 coding sequence is TGTGCCAGCTCACCAACTAGCGGGAGTACAGATACGCAGTATTTT. Protein: CASSPTSGSTDTQYF. The J gene is TRBJ2-3, the V gene TRBV18, with 11 nucleotides matching TRBD2. Germline-derived CDR1 and CDR2 are KGHSH and LQKENI. Unmatched junction bases numbered 1, after V lost 2 bases and J lost 3 bases. This CDR3 is built from 15 residues.

The J gene is TRBJ2-7, the V gene TRBV27, with D perhaps TRBD2 (6 bases). Trimming removed 3 bases from V and 6 bases from J, with 18 bases in between. The CDR3 consists of 15 residues. From germline, CDR1 is MNHEY and CDR2 SMNVEV (reference sequence). The CDR3 bases are TGTGCCAGCAGTTTTTTGGGGTATGCGGGGTCCGAGCAGTACTTC. Its translation: CASSFLGYAGSEQYF.

This clone was seen only once. The J gene is TRBJ1-2, the V gene TRBV18; 10 bases agree with TRBD1. Germline loops: CDR1 KGHSH, CDR2 LQKENI. There are 15 residues in the CDR3. V lost 6 bases, J lost 2 bases, and 6 bases stayed unmatched. The CDR3 reads CASSPDRGRNYGYTF. DNA for the CDR3: TGTGCCAGCTCGCCAGACAGGGGGCGAAACTATGGCTACACCTTC. Looking up the rest from reference TRBV18 and TRBJ1-2 gives the full variable domain: NAGVMQNPRHLVRRRGQEARLRCSPMKGHSHVYWYRQLPEEGLKFMVYLQKENIIDESGMPKERFSAEFPKEGPSILRIQQVVRGDSAAYFCASSPDRGRNYGYTFGSGTRLTVV.

The chain has TRBV24-1 and TRBJ2-3, with D tentatively TRBD2 (5 bases). The V gene's germline CDR1 is KGHDR and CDR2 SFDVKD. CDR3 length equals 11 residues. The germline V and J ends were trimmed by 4 bases and 15 bases, with 13 bases remaining between them. The CDR3 reads CATSEGTGLYF. The DNA of the CDR3 is TGTGCCACCAGTGAGGGCACGGGATTATATTTT.

This sequence joins TRBV15 and TRBJ2-7; D is perhaps TRBD1 (5 bases). From germline, CDR1 is LNHNV and CDR2 YYDKDF (reference sequence). CDR3 size: 14 residues. V was shortened by 3 bases and J by 0 bases, with 9 bases between the two germline ends. Here the CDR3 DNA reads TGTGCCACCAGCAGGCAGGGCCTCTCCTACGAGCAGTACTTC. It translates to CATSRQGLSYEQYF.

The chain joins TRBV11-2 to TRBJ2-1; 15 nucleotides match TRBD2. The germline V gene encodes CDR1 SGHAT and CDR2 FQNNGV. This CDR3 contains 15 residues. The J segment lost 13 bases and the V segment lost 5 bases, leaving 9 bases of the junction unmatched. Written as DNA, the CDR3 is TGTGCCAGCAGCGCCACCGGGACTAGCGGGAGGAATCAGTTCTTC. This codes for CASSATGTSGRNQFF.

This sequence joins TRBV18 and TRBJ1-6, with 7 bases identical to TRBD1. The germline V gene has CDR1 KGHSH and CDR2 LQKENI. This CDR3 has 14 amino acids. V lost 6 bases and J lost 7; bases outside the gene matches: 6. In DNA, the CDR3 is TGTGCCAGCTCGCCGACAGGGAGCAATTCACCCCTCCACTTT. Amino acids: CASSPTGSNSPLHF.

The chain carries TRBV6-2 or TRBV6-3 and TRBJ1-2; D gene unclear. CDR3 length: 19 amino acids. V lost 2 bases and J 2 bases, leaving 24 bases between the germline ends. Germline CDR1 MNHEY, CDR2 SVGEGT. CDR3 sequence (DNA): TGTGCCAGCAGTTACCCCAGAGCCGGAGACTCGATCAAAAACTATGGCTACACCTTC. Its translation: CASSYPRAGDSIKNYGYTF.

The rearrangement links TRBV27 to TRBJ2-2; 8 bases fit TRBD2. The ends lost 2 bases at V and 1 base at J; junction bases unmatched: 0. The germline gives CDR1 MNHEY, CDR2 SMNVEV (reference sequence). The CDR3 length is 15 residues. CDR3 loop: CASSLAGGNTGELFF. As DNA, the CDR3 is TGTGCCAGCAGTTTAGCGGGAGGGAACACCGGGGAGCTGTTTTTT.

In this sample, this clone turned up a few times. The chain uses TRBV2 and TRBJ2-5; D gene ambiguous. The CDR3 runs to 12 residues. Deletions cut 8 bases from V and 5 bases from J, with 12 bases between. Germline CDR1 reads SNHLY; CDR2 reads FYNNEI. CDR3 in amino acids: CASSAIQETQYF. The CDR3 region has the DNA TGTGCCAGCTCCGCCATCCAGGAGACCCAGTACTTC.